Sequencing of this TCR beta chain was carried out in a study of blood T cells in healthy people across ages. Study-wide background: There was about one barcoded beta molecule captured by template switching per two T cells. The study's findings and limits: Across samples, TCR beta diversity tracked strongly with naive T cell percentage. For the donors, CMV status was unknown and possibly confounded expanded clonotype changes.

For every donor, a draw yielded roughly 10 milliliters of peripheral blood. Next came a second PCR, run for roughly 6 to 11 cycles, which used a sample-barcoded 5' primer along with a J-beta primer mix. TCRdb re-analysed the 5' RACE reads in MiXCR, keeping a single row per CDR3 protein. The table records about 730,000 distinct CDR3 sequences, 43% of them present only once. Worth noting for this clonotype: Its antigen is as yet unknown.

This CDR3 is built from 14 residues. Germline CDR1 is DFQATT and CDR2 is SNEGSKA (reference sequence). V dropped 3 bases and J dropped 5 bases, with 16 bases sitting between them. V and J are TRBV20-1 and TRBJ1-2; D is perhaps TRBD1 (5 bases). The clonotype comes from a woman aged 55-69 years in good health. The material sequenced was blood. The CDR3 nucleotides are TGCAGTGCTAGTCTTCGTAGGGCAGGGTATGGCTACACCTTC. This gives the protein CSASLRRAGYGYTF.